Below, one T cell receptor (beta chain) is given with its context. Its antigen is undetermined. The data are from a study of identical twins. Study results and limitations: Where out-of-frame alpha sequences were twin-shared, they showed excess low generation probability. In cord blood, abundant beta clonotypes had fewer insertions; memory showed no trend. Rather than following the same donors, the conclusions depended on cross-sectional statistical analysis.

CDR1 is MDHEN, CDR2 SYDVKM, per germline. This CDR3 has 15 amino acids. V lost 1 base, J lost 4 bases, and 14 bases lay in between. TCRdb re-analysed the 5' RACE reads in MiXCR, keeping a single row per CDR3 protein. Of 1.5 million to 2 million distinct CDR3 sequences listed, around a third are singletons. The J gene is TRBJ2-7, the V gene TRBV28; D unclear. The source material was cord blood. The source is a newborn girl in good health. The chain's CDR3 is CASSLLSGYYYEQYF. CDR3 in DNA: TGTGCCAGCAGTTTATTATCCGGGTACTATTACGAGCAGTACTTC.